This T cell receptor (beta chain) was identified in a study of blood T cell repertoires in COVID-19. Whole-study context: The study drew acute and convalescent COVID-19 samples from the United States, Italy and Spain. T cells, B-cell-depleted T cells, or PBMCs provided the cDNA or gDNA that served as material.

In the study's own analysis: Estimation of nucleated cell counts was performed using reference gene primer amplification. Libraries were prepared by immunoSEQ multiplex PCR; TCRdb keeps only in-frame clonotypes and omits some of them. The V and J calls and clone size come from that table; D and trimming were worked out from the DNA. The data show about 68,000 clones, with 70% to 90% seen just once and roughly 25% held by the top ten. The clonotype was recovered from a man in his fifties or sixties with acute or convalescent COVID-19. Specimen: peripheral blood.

CDR3 DNA: TGTGCCAGCAGCCCACAGGGAGATGATCAGCCCCAGCATTTT. Translation gives CASSPQGDDQPQHF. The chain joins TRBV3-1 (or the pseudogene TRBV3-2) to TRBJ1-5; D possibly corresponds to TRBD1 (6 bases). Trimming left V 4 bases short and J 5 bases short, with 12 bases between. The germline gives CDR1 LGHDT, CDR2 YNNKEL (reference sequence). The CDR3 contains 14 residues.